The source of this T cell receptor (beta chain) is a study of T cell responses to AZD1222 COVID-19 vaccine. With 0 bases removed from V and 0 bases from J, the gap between germline ends came to 7 bases. The CDR3 length is 14 residues. The V gene's germline CDR1 is SGHRS and CDR2 YFSETQ. Here immunoSEQ multiplex PCR was the method, and the copy in TCRdb shows in-frame clones only, minus some. The sample yields roughly 99,000 clones, 70% to 90% seen once. The sequence came from an adult who received the AZD1222 COVID-19 vaccine. J is TRBJ2-7 and V is TRBV5-1; weak D call: TRBD2 (5 bases). Sequenced here: peripheral blood, sampled 28 days after the second AZD1222 dose. CDR3 DNA sequence: TGCGCCAGCAGCTTGGCCACTAGCTCCTACGAGCAGTACTTC. Protein product: CASSLATSSYEQYF. Full variable domain (rest looked up from reference TRBV5-1 and TRBJ2-7): KAGVTQTPRYLIKTRGQQVTLSCSPISGHRSVSWYQQTPGQGLQFLFEYFSETQRNKGNFPGRFSGRQFSNSRSEMNVSTLELGDSALYLCASSLATSSYEQYFGPGTRLTVT.